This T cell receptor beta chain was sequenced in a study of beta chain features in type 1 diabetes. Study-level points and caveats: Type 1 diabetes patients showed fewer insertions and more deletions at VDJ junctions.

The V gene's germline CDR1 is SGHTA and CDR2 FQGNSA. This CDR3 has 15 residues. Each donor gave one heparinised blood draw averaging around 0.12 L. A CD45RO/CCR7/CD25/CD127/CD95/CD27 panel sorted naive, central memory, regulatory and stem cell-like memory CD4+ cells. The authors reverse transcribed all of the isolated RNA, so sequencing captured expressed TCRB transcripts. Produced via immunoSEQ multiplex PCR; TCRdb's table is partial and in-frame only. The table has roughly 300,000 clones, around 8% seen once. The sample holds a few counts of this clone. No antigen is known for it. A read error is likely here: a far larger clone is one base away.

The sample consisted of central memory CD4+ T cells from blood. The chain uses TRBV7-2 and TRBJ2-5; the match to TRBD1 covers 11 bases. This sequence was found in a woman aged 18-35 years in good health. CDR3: CASSLYGTGGEAQYF. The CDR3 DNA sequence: TGTGCCAGCAGCTTATATGGGACAGGGGGAGAGGCCCAGTACTTC.